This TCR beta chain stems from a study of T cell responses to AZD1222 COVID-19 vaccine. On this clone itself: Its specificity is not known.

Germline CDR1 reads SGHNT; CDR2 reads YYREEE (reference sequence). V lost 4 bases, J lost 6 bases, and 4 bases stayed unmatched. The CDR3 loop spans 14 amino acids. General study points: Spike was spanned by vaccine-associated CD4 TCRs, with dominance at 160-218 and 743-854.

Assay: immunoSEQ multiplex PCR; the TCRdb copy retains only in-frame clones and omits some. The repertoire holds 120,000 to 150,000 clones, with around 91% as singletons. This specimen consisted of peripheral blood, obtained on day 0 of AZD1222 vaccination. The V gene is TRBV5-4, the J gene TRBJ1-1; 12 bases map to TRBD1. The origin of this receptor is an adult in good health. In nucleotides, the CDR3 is TGTGCCAGCAGCAGGGGACAGGGGGCGGCTGAAGCTTTCTTT. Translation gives CASSRGQGAAEAFF.